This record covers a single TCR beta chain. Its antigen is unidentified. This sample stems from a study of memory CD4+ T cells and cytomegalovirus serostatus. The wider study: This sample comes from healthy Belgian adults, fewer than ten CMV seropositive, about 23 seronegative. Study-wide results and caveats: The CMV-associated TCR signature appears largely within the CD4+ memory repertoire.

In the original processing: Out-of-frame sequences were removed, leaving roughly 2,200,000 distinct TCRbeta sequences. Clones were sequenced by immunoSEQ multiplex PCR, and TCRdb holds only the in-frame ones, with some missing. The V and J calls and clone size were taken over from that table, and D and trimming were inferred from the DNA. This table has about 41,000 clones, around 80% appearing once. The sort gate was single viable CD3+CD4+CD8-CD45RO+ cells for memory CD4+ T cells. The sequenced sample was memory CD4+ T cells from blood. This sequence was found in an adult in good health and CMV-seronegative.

The CDR3: CASSLTPGETQYF. Here the CDR3 DNA reads TGCGCCAGCAGCCTGACCCCCGGGGAGACCCAGTACTTC. The chain links TRBV5-1 to TRBJ2-5, with no clear D. The CDR3 totals 13 residues. Germline V lookup: CDR1 SGHRS, CDR2 YFSETQ. With 4 bases removed from V and 5 bases from J, the gap between germline ends came to 12 bases. The full variable domain, rest sourced from reference TRBV5-1 and TRBJ2-5, is KAGVTQTPRYLIKTRGQQVTLSCSPISGHRSVSWYQQTPGQGLQFLFEYFSETQRNKGNFPGRFSGRQFSNSRSEMNVSTLELGDSALYLCASSLTPGETQYFGPGTRLLVL.